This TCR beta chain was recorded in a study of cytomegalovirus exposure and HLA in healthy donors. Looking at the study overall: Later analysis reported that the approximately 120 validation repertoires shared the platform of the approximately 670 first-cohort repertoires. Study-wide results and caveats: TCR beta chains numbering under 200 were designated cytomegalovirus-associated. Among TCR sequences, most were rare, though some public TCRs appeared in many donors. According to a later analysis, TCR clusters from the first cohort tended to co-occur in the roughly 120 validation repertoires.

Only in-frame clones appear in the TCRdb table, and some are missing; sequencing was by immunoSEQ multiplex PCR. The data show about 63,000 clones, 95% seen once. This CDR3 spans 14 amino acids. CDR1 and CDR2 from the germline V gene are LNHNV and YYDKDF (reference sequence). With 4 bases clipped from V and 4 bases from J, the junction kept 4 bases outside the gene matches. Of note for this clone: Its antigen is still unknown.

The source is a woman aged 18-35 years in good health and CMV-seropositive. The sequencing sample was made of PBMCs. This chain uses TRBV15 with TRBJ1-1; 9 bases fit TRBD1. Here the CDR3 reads CATSTQGAGTEAFF. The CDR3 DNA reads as TGTGCCACCAGCACACAGGGGGCAGGCACTGAAGCTTTCTTT.